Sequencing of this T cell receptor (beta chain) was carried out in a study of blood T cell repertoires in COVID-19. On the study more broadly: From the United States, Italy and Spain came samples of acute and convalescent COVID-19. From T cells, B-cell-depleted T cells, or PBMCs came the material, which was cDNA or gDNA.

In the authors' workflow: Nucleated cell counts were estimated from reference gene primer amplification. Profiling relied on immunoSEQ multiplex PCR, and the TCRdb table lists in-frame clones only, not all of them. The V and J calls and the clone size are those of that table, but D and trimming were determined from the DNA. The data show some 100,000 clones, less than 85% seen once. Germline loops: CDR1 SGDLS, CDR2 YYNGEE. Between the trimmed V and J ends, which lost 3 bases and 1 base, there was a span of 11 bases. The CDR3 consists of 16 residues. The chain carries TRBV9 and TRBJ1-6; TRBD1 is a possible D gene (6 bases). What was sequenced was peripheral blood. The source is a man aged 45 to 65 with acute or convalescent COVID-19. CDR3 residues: CASSGNDRSYNSPLHF. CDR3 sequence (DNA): TGTGCCAGCAGCGGGAACGACAGGTCCTATAATTCACCCCTCCACTTT.